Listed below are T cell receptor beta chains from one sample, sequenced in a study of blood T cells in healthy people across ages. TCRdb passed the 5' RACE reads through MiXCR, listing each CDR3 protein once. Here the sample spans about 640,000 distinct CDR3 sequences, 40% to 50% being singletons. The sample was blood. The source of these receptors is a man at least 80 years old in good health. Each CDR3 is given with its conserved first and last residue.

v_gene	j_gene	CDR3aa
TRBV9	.	CASSVAGAGEETQYF
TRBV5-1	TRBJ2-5	CASSYNSGSGETQYF
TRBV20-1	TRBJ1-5	CRAIGAPGQPQHF
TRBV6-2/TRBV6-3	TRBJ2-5	CASSSNLGNEQYF
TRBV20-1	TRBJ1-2	CSAREGEGAQGYTF
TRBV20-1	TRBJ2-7	CSAPLLRGPLSYEQYF
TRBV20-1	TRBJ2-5	CSARDGGRETQYF
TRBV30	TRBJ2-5	CAWLTGGKTQYF
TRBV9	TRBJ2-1	CASSVWGLAHNEQFF
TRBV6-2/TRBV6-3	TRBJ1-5	CASDRGNQPQHF
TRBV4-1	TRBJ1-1	CASSQEGGRAAFF
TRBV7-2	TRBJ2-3	CASSKGLAGGIDTQYF
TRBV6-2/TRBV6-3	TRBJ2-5	CASPRRKRATGENLETQYF
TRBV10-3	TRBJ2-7	CAISETGSLLSLREQYF
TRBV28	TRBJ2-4	CASRQTGTGVQNIQYF
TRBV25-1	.	CASSEGQGVQEETQYF
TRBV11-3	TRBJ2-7	CPRGTGYYEQYF
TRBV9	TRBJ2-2	CASSVVGSGTPTGELFF